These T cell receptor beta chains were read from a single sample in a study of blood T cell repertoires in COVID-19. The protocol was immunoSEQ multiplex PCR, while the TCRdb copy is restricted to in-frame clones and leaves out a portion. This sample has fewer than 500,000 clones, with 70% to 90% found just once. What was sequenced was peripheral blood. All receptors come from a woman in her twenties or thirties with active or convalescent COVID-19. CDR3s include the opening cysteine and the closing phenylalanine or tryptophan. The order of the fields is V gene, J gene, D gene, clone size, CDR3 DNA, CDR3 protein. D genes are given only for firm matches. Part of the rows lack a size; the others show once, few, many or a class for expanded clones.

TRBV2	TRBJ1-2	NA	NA	TGTGCCAGCAGTGGTGTACAGGGAAACTATGGCTACACCTTC	CASSGVQGNYGYTF
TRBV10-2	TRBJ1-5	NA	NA	TGCGCCAGCAGTGAACAGGGCCCTATCTACCGGAGCAATCAGCCCCAGCATTTT	CASSEQGPIYRSNQPQHF
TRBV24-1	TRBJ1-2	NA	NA	TGTGCCACCCCTCCAGACAAGCCGTATGGCTACACCTTC	CATPPDKPYGYTF
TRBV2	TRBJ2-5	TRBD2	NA	TGTGCCAGCGAAGTTCGGGCGGGGGGTTTGTCAGAGACCCAGTACTTC	CASEVRAGGLSETQYF
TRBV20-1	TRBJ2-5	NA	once	TGCAGTGCTAGGAGATCAGAGACCCAGTACTTC	CSARRSETQYF
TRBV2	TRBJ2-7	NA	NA	TGTGCCAGCCACCCGGACAGCTCCTACGAGCAGTACTTC	CASHPDSSYEQYF
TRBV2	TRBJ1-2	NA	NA	TGTGCCAGCAGTGAAGTCAGAAACTATGGCTACACCTTC	CASSEVRNYGYTF
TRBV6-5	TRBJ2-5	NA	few	TGTGCCAGCAGTTACTCGGGGGCTCCGGTCCAAGAGACCCAGTACTTC	CASSYSGAPVQETQYF
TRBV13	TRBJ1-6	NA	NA	TGTGCCAGCAGCCAACGGGACAACACTTCACCCCTCCACTTT	CASSQRDNTSPLHF
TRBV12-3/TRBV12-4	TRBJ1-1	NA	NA	TGTGCCACTGGAGCTGAAGCTTTCTTT	CATGAEAFF
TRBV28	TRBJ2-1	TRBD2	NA	TGTGCCAGCAGTCCGGGACTAGCGGTAGATGAGCAGTTCTTC	CASSPGLAVDEQFF
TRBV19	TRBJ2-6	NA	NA	TGTGCCAGTAGTATCCTCGGTTCTGGGGCCAACGTCCTGACTTTC	CASSILGSGANVLTF
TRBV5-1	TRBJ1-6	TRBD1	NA	TGCGCCAGCAGCTTGGGGCAGGGGGCCTTGTCACCCCTCCACTTT	CASSLGQGALSPLHF
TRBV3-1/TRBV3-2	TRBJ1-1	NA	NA	TGTGCCAGCAGCGACCGACAGGAGAACACTGAAGCTTTCTTT	CASSDRQENTEAFF
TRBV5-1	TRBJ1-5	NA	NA	TGCGCCAGCAGCTTGGGCGGGGAGGGGCCCGGTCAGCCCCAGCATTTT	CASSLGGEGPGQPQHF
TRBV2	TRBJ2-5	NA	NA	TGTGCCAGCAGAAGACTGACCCAAGAGACCCAGTACTTC	CASRRLTQETQYF
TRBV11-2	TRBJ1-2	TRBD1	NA	TGTGCCAGCAGCTTAGTGTGGTCAGGGGGTGGCTACACCTTC	CASSLVWSGGGYTF
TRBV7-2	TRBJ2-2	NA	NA	TGTGCCAGCAGCTCCCCCCTTTTTAGGGGAACTACCGGGGAGCTGTTTTTT	CASSSPLFRGTTGELFF
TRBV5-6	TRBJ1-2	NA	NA	TGTGCCAGCAGCTACGGGAGGAGTAACTATGGCTACACCTTC	CASSYGRSNYGYTF